The 10 T cell receptor beta chains below all came from one sample that was sequenced in a study of cytomegalovirus exposure and HLA in healthy donors. Researchers ran the PCR with 60 Vbeta and 13 Jbeta primers. Produced via immunoSEQ multiplex PCR; TCRdb's table is partial and in-frame only. The sample lists about 250,000 clones, 70% to 90% occurring once. The specimen sequenced was PBMCs. The receptor set was obtained from a girl aged 2-9 years in good health and CMV-seronegative.

A word on this clone: Other nucleotide sequences in the sample specify the same CDR3. The chain joins TRBV9 to TRBJ2-3; weak D call: TRBD2 (6 bases). V lost 0 bases and J 3 bases, leaving 8 bases between the germline ends. The germline V gene encodes CDR1 SGDLS and CDR2 YYNGEE. The length of the CDR3 is 14 residues. The CDR3 sequence is CASSVGRGTDTQYF. The CDR3 region has the DNA TGTGCCAGCAGCGTAGGTCGGGGGACAGATACGCAGTATTTT.

The chain joins TRBV5-4 to TRBJ2-3, with 7 bases matching TRBD1. This CDR3 has 16 residues. With 4 bases clipped from V and 4 bases from J, the junction kept 12 bases outside the gene matches. CDR1 and CDR2 from the germline V gene are SGHNT and YYREEE (reference sequence). The CDR3 coding sequence is TGTGCCAGCAGCGAGGGACAGAGTATCCTCCCAGATACGCAGTATTTT. It is translated as CASSEGQSILPDTQYF. The full variable domain, its missing parts supplied by reference TRBV5-4 and TRBJ2-3, is ETGVTQSPTHLIKTRGQQVTLRCSSQSGHNTVSWYQQALGQGPQFIFQYYREEENGRGNFPPRFSGLQFPNYSSELNVNALELDDSALYLCASSEGQSILPDTQYFGPGTRLTVL.

The chain carries TRBV7-9 and TRBJ1-1; TRBD1 matches 8 bases. This CDR3 has 14 amino acids. With 4 bases clipped from V and 4 bases from J, the junction kept 5 bases outside the gene matches. The germline V gene has CDR1 SEHNR and CDR2 FQNEAQ (reference sequence). The CDR3 region has the DNA TGTGCCAGCAGCTCCCAGGGGGCTGGCACTGAAGCTTTCTTT. It encodes CASSSQGAGTEAFF.

The chain couples TRBV7-9 to TRBJ1-2, with D tentatively TRBD1 (6 bases). Germline CDR1 reads SEHNR; CDR2 reads FQNEAQ (reference sequence). CDR3 length: 15 residues. Trimming took off 0 bases at V and 8 bases at J, with 16 bases between the two ends. CDR3 bases: TGTGCCAGCAGCTTAGCGCCGACAGGCCCAGGGGGCTACACCTTC. This translates into CASSLAPTGPGGYTF.

The rearrangement uses TRBV9 and TRBJ1-1; unclear D gene. The germline V gene encodes CDR1 SGDLS and CDR2 YYNGEE. Trimming shortened V by 1 base and J by 3 bases, and 13 bases separated the two germline ends. The CDR3 runs to 15 residues. The chain's CDR3 is CASSVSERGDTEAFF. The CDR3 nucleotides are TGTGCCAGCAGCGTATCCGAGCGGGGAGACACTGAAGCTTTCTTT.

CDR3 protein: CASSDRGIDSPLHF. CDR3 nucleotide sequence: TGTGCCAGTAGTGACAGGGGAATTGATTCACCCCTCCACTTT. The chain carries TRBV19 and TRBJ1-6; 8 positions agree with TRBD1. J gave up 8 bases and V 5 bases, and 5 bases lay outside the gene matches. From germline, CDR1 is LNHDA and CDR2 SQIVND (reference sequence). This CDR3 spans 14 amino acids.

The chain is built from TRBV6-6 and TRBJ1-2; TRBD1 matches at 9 bases. Germline V gene lookup returns CDR1 MNHNY and CDR2 SVGAGI (reference sequence). CDR3 length equals 16 residues. Trimming at V came to 7 bases and at J to 8 bases, leaving 17 bases not matched to a gene. For the CDR3, the DNA is TGTGCCAGCAATAAACCTGGGACAGGGAGAGCGCGAGGCTACACCTTC. It codes for CASNKPGTGRARGYTF.

The chain recombines TRBV4-1 with TRBJ2-1; 10 bases align to TRBD2. Losses at the gene ends were 0 bases for V and 9 bases for J; bases not matched to a gene: 11. Germline assignment: CDR1 MGHRA and CDR2 YSYEKL. There are 17 residues in the CDR3. The CDR3 sequence is CASSQEVPAGGESEQFF. The CDR3 bases are TGCGCCAGCAGCCAAGAGGTGCCAGCGGGAGGGGAGAGTGAGCAGTTCTTC.

The rearrangement links TRBV10-2 to TRBJ2-7; weak D call: TRBD2 (6 bases). Germline V gene sequence: CDR1 WSHSY, CDR2 SAAADI. The length of the CDR3 is 12 residues. V lost 6 bases and J lost 0, with 6 bases in between. Here the CDR3 reads CASRRDSYEQYF. CDR3 in DNA: TGCGCCAGCAGGCGGGACTCCTACGAGCAGTACTTC.

This sequence joins TRBV11-1 and TRBJ2-2, with 14 bases lining up with TRBD2. J was trimmed by 3 bases and V by 6 bases; bases with no gene match: 6. The CDR3 length is 17 residues. The V gene's germline CDR1 is SGHAT and CDR2 FQDESV (reference sequence). The CDR3 loop is CASRTTSGGAYTGELFF. CDR3 bases: TGTGCCAGCAGAACGACTAGCGGGGGGGCGTACACCGGGGAGCTGTTTTTT.